The rows below give T cell receptor beta chains drawn from one sample of a study of blood T cell repertoires in COVID-19. Assay used: immunoSEQ multiplex PCR; TCRdb lists only in-frame clones, some missing. Among about 39,000 clones listed, about 86% were seen once. The sequencing sample was made of peripheral blood. Receptors originate from a man between 65 and 85 years old with acute or convalescent COVID-19. CDR3s include the opening cysteine and the closing phenylalanine or tryptophan. A D gene is named only where the DNA matches it firmly. For some rows the clone size is stated as once, few or many, or as a class when expanded; others skip it.

>TRBJ1-4|TRBV14|TRBD1|.
TGTGCCAGCAGCCAAGTGGGCAGGGGGGAAAAACTGTTTTTT
CASSQVGRGEKLFF
>TRBJ1-4|TRBV4-2|.|.
TGTGCCAGCAGCCAAGATCCCGGAGGGGAGAATGAAAAACTGTTTTTT
CASSQDPGGENEKLFF
>TRBJ1-6|TRBV5-6|.|.
TGTGCCAGCAGCTTTGGGGGGGTGATGTGGTATAATTCACCCCTCCACTTT
CASSFGGVMWYNSPLHF
>TRBJ1-2|TRBV9|TRBD1|.
TGTGCCAGCAGCCCACCGGGACAGGGTCGTTATGGCTACACCTTC
CASSPPGQGRYGYTF
>TRBJ2-3|TRBV29-1|.|few
TGCAGCGGATCACAGGGTGGAGATACGCAGTATTTT
CSGSQGGDTQYF
>TRBJ2-1|TRBV4-3|TRBD2|.
TGCGCCAGCAGCCCCGGGACTAGCGGTTACAATGAGCAGTTCTTC
CASSPGTSGYNEQFF
>TRBJ2-2|TRBV12-3/TRBV12-4|.|once
TGTGCTAGCAGGCCGAGCACCGGGGAGCTGTTTTTT
CASRPSTGELFF
>TRBJ2-1|TRBV11-2|.|few
TGTGCCAGCAGGCCGATGGGAGGAGGAGCCGAGGGTGAGCAGTTCTTC
CASRPMGGGAEGEQFF
>TRBJ1-3|TRBV9|TRBD1|.
TGTGCCAGCAGCGTTTCGACAGGGCCTACGGGGAACACCATATATTTT
CASSVSTGPTGNTIYF
>TRBJ2-5|TRBV20-1|.|.
TGCAGTGCTAGGGTCGCGGAGACCCAGTACTTC
CSARVAETQYF
>TRBJ1-4|TRBV2|TRBD1|.
TGTGCCAGCAGTGCCTCGGGGACAGATAATGAAAAACTGTTTTTT
CASSASGTDNEKLFF
>TRBJ2-3|TRBV7-6|TRBD2|.
TGTGCCAGCAGTCCCTTCGGGAGGGCCCTTCCAGATACGCAGTATTTT
CASSPFGRALPDTQYF
>TRBJ2-7|TRBV6-1|.|.
TGTGCCAGCAGTGAAGCTAGCTACGAGCAGTACTTC
CASSEASYEQYF
>TRBJ1-1|TRBV18|TRBD1|.
TGTGCCAGCTCACCACAACAGGGGGAAATGAACACTGAAGCTTTCTTT
CASSPQQGEMNTEAFF
>TRBJ1-6|TRBV6-5|.|.
TGTGCCAGCAGCCCACGGGGAGATTCACCCCTCCACTTT
CASSPRGDSPLHF
>TRBJ1-6|TRBV5-6|.|.
TGTGCCAGCAGCTTGGTAGCCTCACCCCTCCACTTT
CASSLVASPLHF
>TRBJ2-1|TRBV12-3/TRBV12-4|.|.
TGTGCCAGCAGTTTGGACAGTTACAATGAGCAGTTCTTC
CASSLDSYNEQFF
>TRBJ2-3|TRBV9|TRBD2|.
TGTGCCAGCAGCTTCGGACTAGCGGGAGTCAATATGGCAGATACGCAGTATTTT
CASSFGLAGVNMADTQYF
>TRBJ1-2|TRBV9|TRBD1|.
TGTGCCAGCAGGGCTGGGACAGGGCACTATGGCTACACCTTC
CASRAGTGHYGYTF
>TRBJ1-5|TRBV6-1|TRBD1|few
TGTGCCAGCAGTGAGGACAGGGGGCAGGGGCAGCCCCAGCATTTT
CASSEDRGQGQPQHF
>TRBJ1-5|TRBV18|.|once
TGTGCCAGCTCACCAGAGTCCTTTAGCAATCAGCCCCAGCATTTT
CASSPESFSNQPQHF
>TRBJ2-1|TRBV30|.|.
TGTGCCTGGAGTATTAAAGCGGGCAATGAGCAGTTCTTC
CAWSIKAGNEQFF
>TRBJ1-5|TRBV28|.|.
TGTGCCAGCGCAACGAGTATAGTCTTCAATCAGCCCCAGCATTTT
CASATSIVFNQPQHF
>TRBJ2-1|TRBV19|.|once
TGTGCCAGTAGCCTGGGGGCAGGCTCCTACAATGAGCAGTTCTTC
CASSLGAGSYNEQFF
>TRBJ2-1|TRBV29-1|.|.
TGCAGCGTTGCCGAAAGGGGTCGCGAGCAGTTCTTC
CSVAERGREQFF
>TRBJ1-6|TRBV5-1|TRBD1|few
TGCGCCAGCACCGAACCGGGACAGTTAAATTCACCCCTCCACTTT
CASTEPGQLNSPLHF
>TRBJ2-1|TRBV3-1/TRBV3-2|TRBD1|.
TGTGCCAGCAGCTACAGACAGGGTTATTACGATGAGCAGTTCTTC
CASSYRQGYYDEQFF
>TRBJ1-1|TRBV5-1|.|.
TGCGCCAGCAGCTGGGGGGTAACAGGCAACACTGAAGCTTTCTTT
CASSWGVTGNTEAFF
>TRBJ1-2|TRBV7-2|TRBD1|.
TGTGCCAGCAGCACCAGGACAGGGGATCGATGGTATGGCTACACCTTC
CASSTRTGDRWYGYTF
>TRBJ2-6|TRBV3-1/TRBV3-2|.|.
TGTGCCAGCGGGCGACAGGCAAATGGGGCCAACGTCCTGACTTTC
CASGRQANGANVLTF
>TRBJ1-3|TRBV30|.|.
TGTGCCTGGACTCCGAGGGGGGGCTTCTCTGGAAACACCATATATTTT
CAWTPRGGFSGNTIYF